Below, one T cell receptor beta chain is given with its context. The sample belongs to a study of shared T cell receptors in the human thymus. Produced via immunoSEQ multiplex PCR; TCRdb's table is partial and in-frame only. The sample holds some 760,000 clones; 70% to 90% are singletons and the top ten take about 0.011%. The germline CDR1 and CDR2 sequences are SGHAT and FQNNGV. The CDR3 spans 19 residues. The ends lost 4 bases at V and 0 bases at J; junction bases unmatched: 16. The data were also submitted as part of a second study, on human thymus T cells. That report notes: Finnish infants who were healthy and having corrective surgery for congenital heart defects made up the donors. Related research has reported that thymic repertoires overlap highly among unrelated individuals.

Sequencing was performed on thymocytes. This chain uses TRBV11-2 with TRBJ2-7; 9 bases match TRBD1. The TCR originated in a girl less than two years old with a congenital heart defect. The CDR3 protein is CASSSHYRGRKQSSYEQYF. CDR3 DNA: TGTGCCAGCAGCTCACACTACAGGGGGCGGAAGCAAAGCTCCTACGAGCAGTACTTC. Variable domain in full (rest from reference TRBV11-2 and TRBJ2-7): EAGVAQSPRYKIIEKRQSVAFWCNPISGHATLYWYQQILGQGPKLLIQFQNNGVVDDSQLPKDRFSAERLKGVDSTLKIQPAKLEDSAVYLCASSSHYRGRKQSSYEQYFGPGTRLTVT.